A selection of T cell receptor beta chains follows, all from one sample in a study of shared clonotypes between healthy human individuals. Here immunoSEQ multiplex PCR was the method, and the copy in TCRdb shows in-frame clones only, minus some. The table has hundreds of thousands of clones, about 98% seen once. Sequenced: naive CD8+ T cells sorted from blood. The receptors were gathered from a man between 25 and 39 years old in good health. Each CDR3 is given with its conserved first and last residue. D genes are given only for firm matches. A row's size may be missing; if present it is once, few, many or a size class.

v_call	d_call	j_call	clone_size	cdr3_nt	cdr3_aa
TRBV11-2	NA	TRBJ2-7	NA	TGTGCCAGCAGCTTAGATACCTACGAGCAGTACTTC	CASSLDTYEQYF
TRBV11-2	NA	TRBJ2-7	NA	TGTGCCAGCAGCCCCCACAACGGTAACGTCTACGAGCAGTACTTC	CASSPHNGNVYEQYF
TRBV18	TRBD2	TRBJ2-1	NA	TGTGCCAGCTCACCAGTAACTAGCGACTTGGATGAGCAGTTCTTC	CASSPVTSDLDEQFF
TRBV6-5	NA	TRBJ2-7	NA	TGTGCCAGCAGTTACTCGCCGGGACTGTACGAGCAGTACTTC	CASSYSPGLYEQYF
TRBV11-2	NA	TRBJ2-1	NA	TGTGCCAGCAGCTACCCGGGCCCCACGATGGTTGAGCAGTTCTTC	CASSYPGPTMVEQFF
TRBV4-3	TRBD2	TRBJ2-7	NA	TGCGCCAGCAGCCAAGAGCGCGGGAGGTACGAGCAGTACTTC	CASSQERGRYEQYF
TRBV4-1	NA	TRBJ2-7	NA	TGCGCCAGCAGCCAAGGGTGGAACTACGAGCAGTACTTC	CASSQGWNYEQYF
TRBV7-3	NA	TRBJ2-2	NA	TGTGCCAGCAGCTTAACTGCGAGCGGGGAGCTGTTTTTT	CASSLTASGELFF
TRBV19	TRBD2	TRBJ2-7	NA	TGTGCCAGTAGCCTTACTAGCGGGAGGAGGTACGAGCAGTACTTC	CASSLTSGRRYEQYF
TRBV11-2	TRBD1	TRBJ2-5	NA	TGTGCCAGCAGCTTCCTAGACAGGGAAGAGACCCAGTACTTC	CASSFLDREETQYF
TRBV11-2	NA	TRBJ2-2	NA	TGTGCCAGCAGCTTAGGCGCCGGGGAGCTGTTTTTT	CASSLGAGELFF
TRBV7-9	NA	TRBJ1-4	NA	TGTGCCAGCAGCTTACAGGGTCGGGAACTGTTTTTT	CASSLQGRELFF
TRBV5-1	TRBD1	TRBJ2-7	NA	TGCGCCAGCAGCTTTGGGACAGGGGGTTACGAGCAGTACTTC	CASSFGTGGYEQYF
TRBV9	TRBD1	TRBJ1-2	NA	TGTGCCAGCAGCGTAGGTCCTGGACAGGGAGACGGCTACACCTTC	CASSVGPGQGDGYTF
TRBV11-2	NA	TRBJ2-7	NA	TGTGCCAGCAGCTTTCTTCTAGCCTACGAGCAGTACTTC	CASSFLLAYEQYF
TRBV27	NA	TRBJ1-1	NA	TGTGCCAGCAGTCCCCCCAGCAACCGGGTCCCGAGGAACACTGAAGCTTTCTTT	CASSPPSNRVPRNTEAFF
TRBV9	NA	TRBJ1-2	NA	TGTGCCAGCAGCGTATCTTGGAATGGCTACACCTTC	CASSVSWNGYTF
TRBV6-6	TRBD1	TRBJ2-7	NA	TGTGCCAGCAGTTTAACCGGGACAGGGGAAGAGCAGTACTTC	CASSLTGTGEEQYF
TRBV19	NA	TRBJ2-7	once	TGTGCCAGTAGTTTCAGTTACTCCTACGAGCAGTACTTC	CASSFSYSYEQYF
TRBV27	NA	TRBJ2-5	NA	TGTGCCTGCACCAGCGCAAAGACCCAGTACTTC	CACTSAKTQYF
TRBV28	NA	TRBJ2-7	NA	TGTGCCAGCAGTACCCGTGGGGGGTCAACGTACGAGCAGTACTTC	CASSTRGGSTYEQYF
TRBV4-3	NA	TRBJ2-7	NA	TGCGCCAGCAGCCAATCCTGGCAGCCTACCTACGAGCAGTACTTC	CASSQSWQPTYEQYF
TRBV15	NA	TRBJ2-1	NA	TGTGCCACCAGCGGACGGAGGGGTGATGAGCAGTTCTTC	CATSGRRGDEQFF
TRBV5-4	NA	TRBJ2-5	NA	TGTGCCAGCTCAAAAAGCGGGTCCGGAGGAGAGACCCAGTACTTC	CASSKSGSGGETQYF